This T cell receptor (beta chain) came from a study of blood T cells in healthy people across ages. Study-wide context: For every two T cells, template switching captured about one barcoded beta molecule.

This clonotype was detected only once. V was cut by 5 bases and J by 6 bases, with 25 bases left in between. CDR1 is GTSNPN and CDR2 is SVGIG in the germline V gene (reference sequence). The CDR3 totals 16 residues. PCR was performed a second time for about 7 to 11 cycles using a sample-barcoded 5' primer and a J-beta primer mix. TCRdb reanalysed the 5' RACE reads using MiXCR and keeps one entry per CDR3 protein. This table holds some 920,000 distinct CDR3 sequences, approximately 50% found once. Sequencing used blood. The chain recombines TRBV30 with TRBJ1-2; tentatively, D is TRBD1 (5 bases). This sequence was found in a woman aged 60-75 years in good health. The CDR3 region has the DNA TGTGCCTGGCTGTACTATGACAGCCTATATTCCCATGGCTACACCTTC. It translates to CAWLYYDSLYSHGYTF.